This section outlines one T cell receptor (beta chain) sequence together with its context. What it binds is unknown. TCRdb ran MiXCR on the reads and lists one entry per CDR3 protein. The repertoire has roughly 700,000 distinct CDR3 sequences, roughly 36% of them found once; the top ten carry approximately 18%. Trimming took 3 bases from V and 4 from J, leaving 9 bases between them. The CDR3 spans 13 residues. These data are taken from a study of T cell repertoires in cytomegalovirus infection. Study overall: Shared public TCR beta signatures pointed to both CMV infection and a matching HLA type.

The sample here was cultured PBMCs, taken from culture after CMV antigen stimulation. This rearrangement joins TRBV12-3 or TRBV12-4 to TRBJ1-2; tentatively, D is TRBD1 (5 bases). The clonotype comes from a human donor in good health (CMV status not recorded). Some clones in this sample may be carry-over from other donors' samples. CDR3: CASSFGTSYGYTF. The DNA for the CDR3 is TGTGCCAGCAGTTTCGGGACCTCCTATGGCTACACCTTC.